The 22 T cell receptor beta chains below come from one sample, sequenced in a study of blood T cell repertoires in COVID-19. The repertoire was sequenced with immunoSEQ multiplex PCR; TCRdb's copy has only in-frame clones and lacks some. The top ten hold 13% of the sample, which has some 96,000 clones, around four fifths seen once. The source material was peripheral blood. All receptors come from a man in his fifties or sixties with active or convalescent COVID-19.

The chain couples TRBV18 to TRBJ2-2, with 10 bases aligning to TRBD1. Germline trimming cut 1 base from V and 9 bases from J; bases unmatched to any gene: 8. CDR3 length equals 16 residues. CDR1 KGHSH and CDR2 LQKENI come from the germline V gene. The CDR3 DNA reads as TGTGCCAGCTCACCACTGGAGACAGGGGGCATCAGGGAGCTGTTTTTT. It codes for CASSPLETGGIRELFF.

This chain uses TRBV11-3 with TRBJ2-3, with 7 bases matching TRBD1. V dropped 5 bases and J dropped 3; count of bases not matched to a gene: 17. Looked up from germline, CDR1 is SGHNT and CDR2 is YENEEA. The CDR3 covers 18 residues. The DNA of the CDR3 is TGTGCCAGCAGCGCGACAGGGTATGGGCTCAGGAGGACAGATACGCAGTATTTT. Amino acids: CASSATGYGLRRTDTQYF.

The chain links TRBV5-1 to TRBJ2-7; 7 bases are shared with TRBD1. V was clipped by 4 bases and J by 3 bases; unmatched bases: 13. Germline V gene data show CDR1 as SGHRS and CDR2 as YFSETQ. The CDR3 is 16 residues long. CDR3 sequence: CASSKEAGTANYEQYF. CDR3 DNA: TGCGCCAGCAGCAAGGAGGCCGGGACAGCCAACTACGAGCAGTACTTC.

The CDR3 coding sequence is TGCGCCAGCAGGGGCCTGGTCAGTTACGAGCAGTACTTC. It specifies CASRGLVSYEQYF. V gene TRBV10-2 combines with J gene TRBJ2-7, with unresolved D. The CDR3 extends over 13 amino acids. CDR1 is WSHSY, CDR2 SAAADI, per germline. The ends were cut back, 6 bases at V and 4 bases at J, with 13 bases in the middle.

The chain recombines TRBV11-3 with TRBJ2-7, with 9 bases that match TRBD1. The CDR3 is made up of 15 amino acids. Trimming removed 6 bases from V and 2 bases from J; junction bases left unmatched: 8. Germline values: CDR1 SGHNT, CDR2 YENEEA. CDR3 protein: CASSFGTGWAYEQYF. CDR3 nucleotides: TGTGCCAGCAGTTTCGGGACAGGGTGGGCCTACGAGCAGTACTTC.

This chain links TRBV11-3 with TRBJ2-3, with 7 positions matching TRBD2. The germline gives CDR1 SGHNT, CDR2 YENEEA. CDR3 size: 15 residues. V was pared by 0 bases and J by 3 bases, with 3 bases of the junction left unmatched. CDR3 in amino acids: CASSLEGLSTDTQYF. CDR3 sequence (DNA): TGTGCCAGCAGCTTAGAGGGACTATCAACAGATACGCAGTATTTT.

The gene calls are TRBV6-5 and TRBJ1-2; D unresolved. This CDR3 contains 14 residues. V lost 0 bases to trimming and J lost 8 bases, with 13 bases between them. The germline gives CDR1 MNHEY, CDR2 SVGAGI. CDR3 protein: CASSYSGRGSGYTF. The CDR3 coding sequence is TGTGCCAGCAGTTACTCGGGGAGAGGGAGCGGCTACACCTTC.

This chain uses TRBV7-8 with TRBJ1-2; D is undetermined. This CDR3 comprises 14 residues. V lost 5 bases, J lost 4 bases, and 14 bases lay in between. CDR1 SGHVS and CDR2 FQNEAQ come from the germline V gene. The CDR3 protein is CASSLRRATYGYTF. CDR3 bases: TGTGCCAGCAGCCTCAGGCGGGCCACCTATGGCTACACCTTC.

V is TRBV18 and J is TRBJ1-1; D unresolved. This CDR3 spans 15 amino acids. With 6 bases removed from V and 1 base from J, the gap between germline ends came to 15 bases. CDR1 and CDR2 from the germline V gene are KGHSH and LQKENI. CDR3 sequence: CASSRGRSSNTEAFF. The CDR3 nucleotides are TGTGCCAGCTCCCGCGGGAGAAGTTCGAACACTGAAGCTTTCTTT. The variable domain in full, with the rest retrieved from reference TRBV18 and TRBJ1-1, is NAGVMQNPRHLVRRRGQEARLRCSPMKGHSHVYWYRQLPEEGLKFMVYLQKENIIDESGMPKERFSAEFPKEGPSILRIQQVVRGDSAAYFCASSRGRSSNTEAFFGQGTRLTVV.

V is TRBV5-4 and J is TRBJ2-3; D possibly corresponds to TRBD1 (5 bases). This CDR3 is 14 amino acids long. The germline V gene encodes CDR1 SGHNT and CDR2 YYREEE (reference sequence). Trimming shortened V by 1 base and J by 3 bases, and 9 bases separated the two germline ends. The CDR3 sequence: CASSLQQGTDTQYF. DNA for the CDR3: TGTGCCAGCAGCTTGCAGCAGGGTACAGATACGCAGTATTTT.

This chain links TRBV5-8 with TRBJ2-7; 9 bases fit TRBD1. V lost 4 bases and J lost 6; bases outside the gene matches: 8. Germline V gives CDR1 SGHTS, CDR2 YDEGEE. The CDR3 has 14 residues. This CDR3 reads CASSPGQGSREQYF. In DNA, the CDR3 is TGTGCCAGCAGCCCGGGACAGGGTTCCCGCGAGCAGTACTTC.

This chain joins TRBV19 and TRBJ2-2, with 12 bases lining up with TRBD2. In germline, CDR1 is LNHDA, CDR2 SQIVND (reference sequence). With V trimmed by 6 bases and J by 1 base, 9 bases remained unmatched. The CDR3 is 18 residues long. CDR3 sequence reads: CASSQRTSGELNTGELFF. The DNA of the CDR3 is TGTGCCAGTAGCCAAAGGACTAGCGGGGAATTGAACACCGGGGAGCTGTTTTTT. The whole variable domain, remainder taken from reference TRBV19 and TRBJ2-2, is DGGITQSPKYLFRKEGQNVTLSCEQNLNHDAMYWYRQDPGQGLRLIYYSQIVNDFQKGDIAEGYSVSREKKESFPLTVTSAQKNPTAFYLCASSQRTSGELNTGELFFGEGSRLTVL.

The genes are TRBV4-2 and TRBJ2-7; 10 bases line up with TRBD1. The CDR3 covers 15 residues. Germline V gene data show CDR1 as LGHNA and CDR2 as YNFKEQ. V lost 1 base to trimming and J lost 7 bases; unmatched junction nucleotides: 7. CDR3 in DNA: TGTGCCAGCAGCCAAGCCGGGACAGGGGAGTGGGAGCAGTACTTC. Translating it yields CASSQAGTGEWEQYF.

V gene TRBV5-3 combines with J gene TRBJ2-1; 9 bases align to TRBD1. TRBV5-3 is noted as an ORF with a role that remains uncertain. V lost 5 bases, J lost 4 bases, and 7 bases stayed unmatched. The CDR3 sequence is 15 residues long. In DNA form, the CDR3 reads TGTGCCAGAAGGCCCGACAGGGGGGCTTACAATGAGCAGTTCTTC. This sequence encodes CARRPDRGAYNEQFF.

The V and J genes are TRBV10-3 and TRBJ1-1; 11 bases match TRBD1. Germline V gene lookup returns CDR1 ENHRY and CDR2 SYGVKD. The CDR3 contains 16 residues. J lost 6 bases, V lost 5 bases, and 11 bases had no gene match. The CDR3 nucleotides read TGTGCCATCAGTACTAGGGACAGGGGGTCCACTGCTGAAGCTTTCTTT. Residues: CAISTRDRGSTAEAFF.

The rearrangement joins TRBV7-2 to TRBJ2-1; the match to TRBD2 covers 9 bases. Losses at the gene ends were 2 bases for V and 3 bases for J; bases not matched to a gene: 2. CDR1 is SGHTA and CDR2 is FQGNSA in the germline V gene. This CDR3 region has 15 residues. DNA of the CDR3: TGTGCCAGCAGCTTACTAGCGGGGTTCTACAATGAGCAGTTCTTC. Amino acid sequence: CASSLLAGFYNEQFF.

This clone appeared a single time. The chain joins TRBV11-2 to TRBJ2-1, with 8 bases that match TRBD2. Germline V gene sequence: CDR1 SGHAT, CDR2 FQNNGV. The CDR3 loop spans 16 amino acids. J gave up 8 bases and V 3 bases, and 12 bases lay outside the gene matches. The CDR3 region has the DNA TGTGCCAGCAGCTTGGATCGGATCAGCGGGAGATATGAGCAGTTCTTC. It translates to CASSLDRISGRYEQFF.

J is TRBJ2-4 and V is TRBV6-5; the D gene is possibly TRBD2 (5 bases). CDR3 length: 16 amino acids. Germline V CDR1 and CDR2: MNHEY, SVGAGI. The V and J ends lost 0 bases and 3 bases respectively, with 12 bases between them. CDR3 residues: CASSYSYRGIKNIQYF. The CDR3 nucleotides read TGTGCCAGCAGTTACTCGTATCGGGGTATCAAAAACATTCAGTACTTC.

The V call is TRBV27, the J call TRBJ2-5; TRBD1 is a possible D gene (6 bases). Germline V gene lookup returns CDR1 MNHEY and CDR2 SMNVEV (reference sequence). The CDR3 length is 13 residues. V lost 8 bases and J 5 bases, leaving 15 bases between the germline ends. In DNA form, the CDR3 reads TGTGCCAGCGGTTACAGGGTGAGGGAGACCCAGTACTTC. Translation: CASGYRVRETQYF.

The chain employs TRBV11-3 and TRBJ2-2; 9 positions match TRBD1. This CDR3 comprises 14 residues. With V trimmed by 3 bases and J by 5 bases, 1 base remained unmatched. CDR1 is SGHNT, CDR2 YENEEA, per germline. CDR3 sequence: CASSLGQGTGELFF. The CDR3 DNA reads TGTGCCAGCAGCTTGGGACAGGGTACCGGGGAGCTGTTTTTT.

In its sample, this clone was seen a few times. The chain recombines TRBV24-1 with TRBJ2-6; D is unresolved. The CDR3 spans 17 residues. CDR1 and CDR2 from the germline V gene are KGHDR and SFDVKD. V lost 1 base, J lost 1 base, and 10 bases lay in between. The DNA for the CDR3 is TGTGCCACCAGTGATTTTGACGTGGAGTCTGGGGCCAACGTCCTGACTTTC. Protein: CATSDFDVESGANVLTF.

As regards this clone: A junction end diverges from the germline sequence, so it may reflect a read error. The chain links TRBV14 to TRBJ1-1; D ambiguous. This CDR3 is built from 13 residues. The germline V gene has CDR1 SGHDN and CDR2 FVKESK. The chain's CDR3 is CASRQDMYTEAFF. CDR3 nucleotide sequence: TGTGCCAGCAGACAAGATATGTACACTGAAGCTTTCTTT.